The 2 T cell receptor beta chains listed next were all sequenced from one sample in a study of T cell responses to AZD1222 COVID-19 vaccine. The repertoire was sequenced with immunoSEQ multiplex PCR; TCRdb's copy has only in-frame clones and lacks some. The sample consists of approximately 130,000 clones, roughly 93% of them appearing once. Sequenced material: peripheral blood, taken on day 0 of AZD1222 vaccination. The receptor set was obtained from an adult in good health.

This clone was recorded once. The CDR3 reads CASSQGAGGTEAFF. The CDR3 nucleotides read TGTGCCAGCAGCCAAGGGGCAGGGGGCACTGAAGCTTTCTTT. This chain connects TRBV4-2 to TRBJ1-1; 7 nucleotides match TRBD1. The CDR3 extends over 14 amino acids. Germline lookup yields CDR1 LGHNA and CDR2 YNFKEQ. V lost 1 base to trimming and J lost 4 bases; unmatched junction nucleotides: 3.

The chain combines TRBV19 with TRBJ1-5, with D perhaps TRBD1 (5 bases). The V gene lost 8 bases and the J gene lost 3 bases, with 17 bases spanning the gap. The CDR3 has 15 amino acids. CDR1 and CDR2 from the germline V gene are LNHDA and SQIVND (reference sequence). This chain's CDR3 is CASRQYTGHNQPQHF. CDR3 in DNA: TGTGCCAGTCGACAATACACTGGACACAATCAGCCCCAGCATTTT.